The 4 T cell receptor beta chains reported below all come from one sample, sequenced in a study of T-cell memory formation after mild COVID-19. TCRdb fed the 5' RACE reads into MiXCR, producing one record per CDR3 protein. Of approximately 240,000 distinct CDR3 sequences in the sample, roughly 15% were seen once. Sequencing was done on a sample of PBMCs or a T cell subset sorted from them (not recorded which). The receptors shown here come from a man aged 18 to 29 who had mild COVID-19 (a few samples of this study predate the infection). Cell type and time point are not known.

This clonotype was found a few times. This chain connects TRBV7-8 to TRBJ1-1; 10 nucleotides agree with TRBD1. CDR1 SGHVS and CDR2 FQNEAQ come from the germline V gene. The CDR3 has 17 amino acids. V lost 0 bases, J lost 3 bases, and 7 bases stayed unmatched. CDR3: CASSLAGTGVTHTEAFF. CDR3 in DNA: TGTGCCAGCAGCTTAGCCGGGACAGGGGTTACGCACACTGAAGCTTTCTTT.

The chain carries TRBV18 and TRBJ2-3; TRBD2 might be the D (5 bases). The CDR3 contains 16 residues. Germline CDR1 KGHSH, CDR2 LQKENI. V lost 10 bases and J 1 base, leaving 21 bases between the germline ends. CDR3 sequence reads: CATCNAGGGGTDTQYF. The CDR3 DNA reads TGTGCCACCTGCAACGCGGGCGGAGGCGGCACAGATACGCAGTATTTT.

CDR3 amino acids: CASSLSGLATNEQFF. The CDR3 region has the DNA TGTGCCAGCAGCTTAAGTGGACTAGCGACGAATGAGCAGTTCTTC. The V and J genes are TRBV7-2 and TRBJ2-1, with 9 nucleotides matching TRBD2. The ends lost 2 bases at V and 7 bases at J; junction bases unmatched: 6. Germline V gene lookup returns CDR1 SGHTA and CDR2 FQGNSA. This CDR3 comprises 15 residues.

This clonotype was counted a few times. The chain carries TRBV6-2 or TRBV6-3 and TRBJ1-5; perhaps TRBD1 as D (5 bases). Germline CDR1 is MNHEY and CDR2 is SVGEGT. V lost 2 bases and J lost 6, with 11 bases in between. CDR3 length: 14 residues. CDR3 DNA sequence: TGTGCCAGCAGTTACGGGGGAAGGGTTCAGCCCCAGCATTTT. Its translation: CASSYGGRVQPQHF.